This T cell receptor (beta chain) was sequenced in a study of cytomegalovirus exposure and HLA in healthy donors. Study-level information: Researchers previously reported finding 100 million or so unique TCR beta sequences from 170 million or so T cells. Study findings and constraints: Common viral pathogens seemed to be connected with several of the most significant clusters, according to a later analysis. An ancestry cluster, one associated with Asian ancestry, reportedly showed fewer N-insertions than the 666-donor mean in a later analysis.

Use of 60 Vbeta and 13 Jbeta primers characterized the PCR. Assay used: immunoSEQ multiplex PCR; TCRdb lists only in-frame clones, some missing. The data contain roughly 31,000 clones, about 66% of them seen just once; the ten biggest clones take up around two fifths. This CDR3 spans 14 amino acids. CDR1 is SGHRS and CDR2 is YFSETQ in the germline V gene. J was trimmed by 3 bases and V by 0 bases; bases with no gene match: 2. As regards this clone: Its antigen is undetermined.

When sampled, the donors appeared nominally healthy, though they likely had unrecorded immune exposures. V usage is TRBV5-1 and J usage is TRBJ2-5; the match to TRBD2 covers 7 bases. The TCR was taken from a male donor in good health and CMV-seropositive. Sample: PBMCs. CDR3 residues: CASSLAREKETQYF. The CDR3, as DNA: TGCGCCAGCAGCTTGGCGCGGGAGAAAGAGACCCAGTACTTC.